The present T cell receptor (beta chain) was sequenced within a study of lymphopenia after photon versus proton radiotherapy. Findings and limits, study-wide: Photon-treated patients lost naive T cells and TCR diversity; proton-treated stayed stable. After the lymphocyte nadir, photon-treated repertoires showed oligoclonal expansion, especially of CD8+ Temra cells.

Sequencing used immunoSEQ multiplex PCR; TCRdb keeps in-frame clones, though not all of them. This table has about 58,000 clones, about 88% appearing once. Worth noting for this clone: The antigen is undetermined.

The source is a man aged 60-69 years with pancreatic cancer. This specimen was peripheral blood, taken from a patient treated with proton-based radiotherapy.

This CDR3 is CASSLAAPGANVLTF. CDR3 coding DNA: TGTGCCAGCAGCTTGGCTGCTCCTGGGGCCAACGTCCTGACTTTC. This sequence joins TRBV5-4 and TRBJ2-6; D unresolved. The CDR3 is 15 amino acids. With 0 bases removed from V and 2 bases from J, the gap between germline ends came to 6 bases. The germline CDR1 and CDR2 sequences are SGHNT and YYREEE (reference sequence).